This TCR beta chain was profiled in a study of blood T cell repertoires in COVID-19. The data were produced by immunoSEQ multiplex PCR, yet TCRdb's version contains in-frame clones alone and is incomplete. The table includes hundreds of thousands of clones, around 90% detected once. The study counted Cohort 3 donors as recovered given two negative PCRs, clearance, or symptom resolution. The receptor was derived from a man aged 55 to 70 who had recovered from COVID-19. Sequencing was done on a sample of PBMCs or T cells enriched from blood (not recorded which).

The chain's CDR3 is CSATRDYGYTF. Here the CDR3 DNA reads TGCAGTGCTACAAGAGACTATGGCTACACCTTC. The chain combines TRBV20-1 with TRBJ1-2; D not resolved. Deletions cut 4 bases from V and 3 bases from J, with 6 bases between. The CDR3 runs to 11 residues. From germline, CDR1 is DFQATT and CDR2 SNEGSKA (reference sequence).